This TCR beta chain emerged from a study of T cell changes during pregnancy in multiple sclerosis (dated by TCRdb to about 2019). Study-level background: In women with multiple sclerosis, the researchers looked at how the T cell repertoire shifted as pregnancy progressed.

V is clipped by 5 bases and J by 7 bases, and the sequence between their germline boundaries is 18 bases long. The CDR3 contains 14 residues, cysteine and phenylalanine counted. This entry keeps only the CDR3 DNA: 42 bases, framed from base 1. Based on the germline V gene (reference sequence), the CDR1 and CDR2 sequences are GTSNPN and SVGIG. Worth noting for this clone: Its antigen is unknown. Base quality data are lacking; no much larger clone is found one base away.

Library method: the immunoSEQ multiplex PCR assay. Here the immuneACCESS table is served through TCRdb, limited to in-frame sequences with V and J called. Missing clones are a known gap in these copies; in checked studies unresolved V genes cover under half, and the rest lacks a known reason. A total of 56,000 or so clones appear in this sample, 75% to 90% of them only once. 0.38% of the sample comes from the top ten. The clonotype was recovered from a female donor with multiple sclerosis, enrolled in a pregnancy study. This sequence uses TRBV30 and TRBJ1-5, with no confident D gene call. The input for sequencing was CD4+ T cells from peripheral blood mononuclear cells, taken in the third trimester of pregnancy. This receptor has the CDR3 CAWSLIAAGQPQHF. The sequenced DNA: TGTGCCTGGTCCCTAATTGCGGCGGGACAGCCCCAGCATTTT.